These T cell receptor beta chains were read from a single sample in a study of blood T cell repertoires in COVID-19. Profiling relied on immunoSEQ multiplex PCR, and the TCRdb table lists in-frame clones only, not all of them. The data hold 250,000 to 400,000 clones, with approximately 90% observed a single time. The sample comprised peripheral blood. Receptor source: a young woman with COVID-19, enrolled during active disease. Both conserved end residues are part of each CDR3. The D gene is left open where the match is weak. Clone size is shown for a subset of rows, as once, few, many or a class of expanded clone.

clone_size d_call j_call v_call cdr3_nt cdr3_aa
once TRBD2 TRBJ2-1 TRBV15 TGTGCCACCAGCAGAGAAGCGGGGGTCTCCTACAATGAGCAGTTCTTC CATSREAGVSYNEQFF
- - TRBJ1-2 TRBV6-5 TGTGCCAGCAGCCCGGAGTTTGGCCATGGCTACACCTTC CASSPEFGHGYTF
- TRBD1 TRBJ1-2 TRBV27 TGTGCCAGCAGTTTCTCGACAGGGGGCAACTATGGCTACACCTTC CASSFSTGGNYGYTF
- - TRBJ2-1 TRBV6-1 TGTGCCAGCAGTGAAGCAGGGTTAGGTACTAGCTCCTACAATGAGCAGTTCTTC CASSEAGLGTSSYNEQFF
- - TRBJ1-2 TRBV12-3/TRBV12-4 TGTGCCAGCAGTTTAATGGGGACTGATGGCTACACCTTC CASSLMGTDGYTF
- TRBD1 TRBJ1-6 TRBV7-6 TGTGCCAGCAGCTTAGGGACAGGGTACGATTCACCCCTCCACTTT CASSLGTGYDSPLHF
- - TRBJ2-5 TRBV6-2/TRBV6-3 TGTGCCAGCAGTCCCCAGGGGACCCAGTACTTC CASSPQGTQYF
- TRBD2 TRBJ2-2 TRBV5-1 TGCGCCAGCAGCTTGGTAGCGGGGGGCCTCACCGGGGAGCTGTTTTTT CASSLVAGGLTGELFF
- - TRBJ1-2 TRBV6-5 TGTGCCAGCAGCCGAGGGATAGGGTATGGCTACACCTTC CASSRGIGYGYTF
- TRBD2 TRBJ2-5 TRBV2 TGTGCCAACAAAGCGGGGTCTTCGCAAGAGACCCAGTACTTC CANKAGSSQETQYF
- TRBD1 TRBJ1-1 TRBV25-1 TGTGCCAGCATACCGGGACAGACGCAGAACACTGAAGCTTTCTTT CASIPGQTQNTEAFF
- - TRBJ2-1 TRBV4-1 TGCGCCAGCAGCCAAGATAGGGGGGGGGCGAGAAACAATGAGCAGTTCTTC CASSQDRGGARNNEQFF
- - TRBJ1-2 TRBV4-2 TGTGCCAGCAGCCAAGATTCCGGGGTAGGTGGCTACACCTTC CASSQDSGVGGYTF
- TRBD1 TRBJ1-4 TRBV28 TGTGCCAGCAGGGGGGGACAGGTGTTGCTTCGAAAACTGTTTTTT CASRGGQVLLRKLFF
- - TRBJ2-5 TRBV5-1 TGCGCCAGCACGGTAGAGACCCAGTACTTC CASTVETQYF
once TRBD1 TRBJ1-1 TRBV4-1 TGCGCCAGCAGCCACTCAAGGGGGCAGGGGGAGGCTTTCTTT CASSHSRGQGEAFF
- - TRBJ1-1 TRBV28 TGTGCCAGCAGTTTTTTCGGGGGAAGGAACACTGAAGCTTTCTTT CASSFFGGRNTEAFF
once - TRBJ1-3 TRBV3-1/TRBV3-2 TGTGCCAGCAGCCAACGGGTTACCATATATTTT CASSQRVTIYF
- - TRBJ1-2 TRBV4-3 TGCGCCAGCAGCCAATACTCCGCTAACTATGGCTACACCTTC CASSQYSANYGYTF
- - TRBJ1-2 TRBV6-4 TGTGCCAGCAGTGACTCGAGTCGGACAGCTCCTCTAGTCTACACCTTC CASSDSSRTAPLVYTF
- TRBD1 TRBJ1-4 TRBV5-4 TGTGCCAGCAGCTCCGACAGGGGAAACCCATCAACTAATGAAAAACTGTTTTTT CASSSDRGNPSTNEKLFF
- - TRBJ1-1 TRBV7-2 TGTGCCAGCAGCTTCAAGCCTTTTAGGAACACTGAAGCTTTCTTT CASSFKPFRNTEAFF
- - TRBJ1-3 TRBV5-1 TGCGCCAGCAGCTTGGGGCAGGGTATAACTGGAAACACCATATATTTT CASSLGQGITGNTIYF
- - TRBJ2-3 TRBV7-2 TGTGCCAGCAGCTCAACAGTAACCAGCAATACGCAGTATTTT CASSSTVTSNTQYF
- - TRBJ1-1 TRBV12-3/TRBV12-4 TGTGCCAGCAGTCCGGTTCGAGAAGCTTTCTTT CASSPVREAFF
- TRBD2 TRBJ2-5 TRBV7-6 TGTGCCAGCAGCTTATCTAGCGGAGATGGGTCCCAGTACTTC CASSLSSGDGSQYF
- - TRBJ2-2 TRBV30 TGTGCCTACTCACTAGGGCCTAACACCGGGGAGCTGTTTTTT CAYSLGPNTGELFF
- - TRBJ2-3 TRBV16 TGTGCCAGCAGCCAATTCGCGGGGAGCACAGATACGCAGTATTTT CASSQFAGSTDTQYF
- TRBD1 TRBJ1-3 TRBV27 TGTGCCAGCAGTCCGACGACAGGGTCTGGAAACACCATATATTTT CASSPTTGSGNTIYF
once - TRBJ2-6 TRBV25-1 TGTGCCAGCAGCCCGAATGGCGGGGAAGGCAACGTCCTGACTTTC CASSPNGGEGNVLTF
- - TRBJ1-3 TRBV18 TGTGCCAGCTCACGTGACGGAGACTCTGGAAACACCATATATTTT CASSRDGDSGNTIYF
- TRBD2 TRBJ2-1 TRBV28 TGTGCCAGCAGACGGGGGGGAACAGGATACAATGAGCAGTTCTTC CASRRGGTGYNEQFF
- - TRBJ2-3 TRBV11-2 TGTGCCAGCAGCTTATTCGGCGGAATGGGTGATACGCAGTATTTT CASSLFGGMGDTQYF
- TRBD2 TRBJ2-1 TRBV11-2 TGTGCCAGCAGCTTAGACAGGGCTCAGAGCGGGGGACCCTACAATGAGCAGTTCTTC CASSLDRAQSGGPYNEQFF
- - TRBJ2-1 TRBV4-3 TGCGCCAGCAGCCAAGACATTGAGAGACAGTCCTACAATGAGCAGTTCTTC CASSQDIERQSYNEQFF
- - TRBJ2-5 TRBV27 TGTGCCAGCAGTTTAGGGGCTAGGGGAGAGACCCAGTACTTC CASSLGARGETQYF
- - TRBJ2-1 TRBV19 TGTGCCAGTAGTCTATCCCGACGGGTGAGCTCCTACAATGAGCAGTTCTTC CASSLSRRVSSYNEQFF
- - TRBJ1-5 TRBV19 TGTGCCAGTAGTAGCCCCAGGGTAACCCAGCATTTT CASSSPRVTQHF
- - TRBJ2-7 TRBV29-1 TGCAGCGTTGAATACAGTAACTCCTACGAGCAGTACTTC CSVEYSNSYEQYF
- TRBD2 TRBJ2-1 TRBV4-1 TGCGCCAGCAGCCAAGATCGGCGGGGGGGCTTTAATGAGCAGTTCTTC CASSQDRRGGFNEQFF
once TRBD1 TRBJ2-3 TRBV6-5 TGTGCCAGCAGACCTCGACAGGGGGCGTTAGATACGCAGTATTTT CASRPRQGALDTQYF
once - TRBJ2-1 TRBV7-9 TGTGCCAGCAGCCCCGGAATCGGGGATGAGCAGTTCTTC CASSPGIGDEQFF
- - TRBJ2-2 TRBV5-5 TGTGCCAGCAGCTTGTTTAGTGCCGGGGAGCTGTTTTTT CASSLFSAGELFF
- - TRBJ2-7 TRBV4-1 TGCGCCAGCAGCCAAGAAGCCAGGCCCAGCTACGAGCAGTACTTC CASSQEARPSYEQYF
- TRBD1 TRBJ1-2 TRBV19 TGTGCCAGTAGTACCCCGGGACAGGGTTTGGGCTATGGCTACACCTTC CASSTPGQGLGYGYTF
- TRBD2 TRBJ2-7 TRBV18 TGTGCCAGCTCACCACCAGCGGGGGCCTACGAGCAGTACTTC CASSPPAGAYEQYF
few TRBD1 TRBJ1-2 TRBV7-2 TGTGCCAGCAGCCAGATGCCGGGACAGGTGGCCGGTGGCTACACCTTC CASSQMPGQVAGGYTF
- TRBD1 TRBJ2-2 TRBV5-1 TGCGCCAGCATGGGGGACAGGCGCGGAGCCGGGGAGCTGTTTTTT CASMGDRRGAGELFF
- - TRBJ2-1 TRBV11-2 TGTGCCAGCAGCTTAGGACTAGTGGGTGAGCAGTTCTTC CASSLGLVGEQFF
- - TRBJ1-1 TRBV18 TGTGCCAGCTCACCGTACAGAGAAGGTAGCACTGAAGCTTTCTTT CASSPYREGSTEAFF
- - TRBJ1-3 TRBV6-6 TGTGCCAGCAGTTTACAGCGAAACACCATATATTTT CASSLQRNTIYF
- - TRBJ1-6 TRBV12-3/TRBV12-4 TGTGCCAGCAGCCAGGGTTACAGCTCACCCCTCCACTTT CASSQGYSSPLHF
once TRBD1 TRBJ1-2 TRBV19 TGTGCCAGTAGTATAGGTTTTGGGACAGGGGGTTCCGGCTACACCTTC CASSIGFGTGGSGYTF
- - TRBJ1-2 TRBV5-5 TGTGCCAGCAGCCCTATCCTGGGGGCATCACAGGGTGGCTACACCTTC CASSPILGASQGGYTF
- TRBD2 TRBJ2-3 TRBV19 TGTGCCAGTAGTTCTCTAGCGGGGGTAGCAGATACGCAGTATTTT CASSSLAGVADTQYF
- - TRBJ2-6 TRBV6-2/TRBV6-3 TGTGCCAGCAGTTACTCGAGGGAAAGGGTTACCAACGTCCTGACTTTC CASSYSRERVTNVLTF
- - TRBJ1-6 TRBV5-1 TGCGCCAGCAGCTTGCGCGGGGAACGTTCCTATAATTCACCCCTCCACTTT CASSLRGERSYNSPLHF
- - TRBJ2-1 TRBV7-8 TGTGCCAGCAGCCCCGAGGTTACTTACAATGAGCAGTTCTTC CASSPEVTYNEQFF
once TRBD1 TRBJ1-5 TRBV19 TGTGCCAGTAGTGGGACAGGGTTTCAGCCCCAGCATTTT CASSGTGFQPQHF
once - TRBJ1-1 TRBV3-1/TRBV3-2 TGTGCCAGCAGCCAATCCTTACCGGCAGGGGTGAACACTGAAGCTTTCTTT CASSQSLPAGVNTEAFF